This entry features one T cell receptor beta chain sequence. Its cognate antigen is unknown. The PCR had 60 Vbeta and 13 Jbeta primers. Assay used: immunoSEQ multiplex PCR; TCRdb lists only in-frame clones, some missing. The sample contains 130,000 or so clones, 60% to 80% of which appear only once. This sample is part of a study of cytomegalovirus exposure and HLA in healthy donors. Study-wide context: HLA-typed donors were the source of about 85 million unique TCRs, which an early data release held. General study results and limits: In a later analysis, HLA-associated TCR beta chains were more clonally expanded than equally common others.

Between the trimmed V and J ends, which lost 2 bases and 1 base, there was a span of 11 bases. From germline, CDR1 is SGDLS and CDR2 YYNGEE. The CDR3 is 15 amino acids. V gene TRBV9 combines with J gene TRBJ2-3; D possibly corresponds to TRBD2 (6 bases). The receptor's source is a woman in her fifties or sixties in good health and CMV-seronegative. The sequenced sample was PBMCs. CDR3 nucleotide sequence: TGTGCCAGCAGCGTGGGTCCGGGAGGCACAGATACGCAGTATTTT. It codes for CASSVGPGGTDTQYF.